This T cell receptor (beta chain) was obtained from a study of CD8 T cells in ankylosing spondylitis. Points from the study as a whole: Reportedly, significant enrichment of disease-linked clones occurred in matched ankylosing spondylitis synovial fluid. The study identified a TCR beta motif of under 10 highly homologous variants that appeared characteristic of ankylosing spondylitis blood.

This clonotype was counted many times. What it recognizes is unknown. Libraries for TCR beta were made by quantitative 5'-RACE with molecular barcodes. TCRdb analysed the 5' RACE reads with MiXCR anew, one entry per CDR3 protein. The profile covers roughly 440,000 distinct CDR3 sequences, with 15% to 20% appearing a single time and approximately 1% taken by the ten largest. This CDR3 is 15 amino acids long. With 7 bases clipped from V and 0 bases from J, the junction kept 8 bases outside the gene matches. Per germline, CDR1 SQVTM and CDR2 ANQGSEA. This rearrangement joins TRBV29-1 to TRBJ2-1, with 8 bases identical to TRBD2. The sequence came from a male donor with ankylosing spondylitis. Sequencing used blood, either unsorted or a sorted T cell fraction (not recorded which). This chain's CDR3 is CSGVHSGSSYNEQFF. The DNA of the CDR3 is TGCAGCGGGGTACACAGCGGGAGCTCCTACAATGAGCAGTTCTTC.